A selection of T cell receptor beta chains follows, all from one sample in a study of T cell responses to AZD1222 COVID-19 vaccine. TCRdb's copy holds only in-frame clones and misses some; the assay was immunoSEQ multiplex PCR. The sample records 200,000 to 250,000 clones, approximately 94% being singletons. Here the sequenced sample was peripheral blood, taken on day 0 of MenACWY control vaccination. Receptors originate from an adult in good health. Both conserved end residues are part of each CDR3. Fields, in order: V gene, clone size, D gene, J gene, CDR3 DNA, CDR3 protein. A D gene is named only where the DNA matches it firmly. The size entry is marked missing in some rows and otherwise reads once, few, many or a size class.

>TRBV3-1/TRBV3-2|few|-|TRBJ1-1
TGTGCCAGCAGCCAAGTCCAGGGGCGCGGGGCTTTCTTT
CASSQVQGRGAFF
>TRBV3-1/TRBV3-2|-|-|TRBJ2-5
TGTGCCAGCAGCTTAAACTGGGAGTACCAAGAGACCCAGTACTTC
CASSLNWEYQETQYF
>TRBV6-4|-|TRBD1|TRBJ2-3
TGTGCCCGGCGGGACAGGGGTCTCCCCCCACACTATACGCAGTATTTT
CARRDRGLPPHYTQYF
>TRBV28|-|-|TRBJ1-2
TGTGCCAGCAGCCACAGCGGGGGCTACACCTTC
CASSHSGGYTF
>TRBV5-1|-|-|TRBJ1-2
TGCGCCAGCAGCTTGGTTCAGGGAGCTATTTCGTATGGCTACACCTTC
CASSLVQGAISYGYTF
>TRBV6-2/TRBV6-3|-|-|TRBJ2-5
TGTGCCAGCAGTTACGCCGTCGGAGGGTTTGATGAGACCCAGTACTTC
CASSYAVGGFDETQYF
>TRBV28|-|TRBD1|TRBJ1-2
TGTGCCAGCAGTTTTCCGGCAGGGGGCGAAAGCTATGGCTACACCTTC
CASSFPAGGESYGYTF
>TRBV7-2|-|-|TRBJ1-2
TGTGCCAGCAGCTTGGATCGAGCCCAATATGGCTACACCTTC
CASSLDRAQYGYTF
>TRBV21-1|-|-|TRBJ1-5
TGTGCCAGCAGCACCCGTAGCAGGGGAAAAAATCAGCCCCAGCATTTT
CASSTRSRGKNQPQHF
>TRBV7-9|once|-|TRBJ2-2
TGTGCCAGCAGCTTAGATCGTGGGACCGGGGAGCTGTTTTTT
CASSLDRGTGELFF
>TRBV3-1/TRBV3-2|-|-|TRBJ2-7
TGTGCCAGCAGCCAAGAGGGCTACGAGCAGTACTTC
CASSQEGYEQYF
>TRBV27|-|-|TRBJ1-5
TGTGCCAGCAGTTTATCCCCAAACGTAGGGAGTATCACGGCCCAGCATTTT
CASSLSPNVGSITAQHF
>TRBV6-6|-|TRBD1|TRBJ1-1
TGTGCCAGCAGCCGAATTCCGGGACAGGGGGCTTGGGAGACTGAAGCTTTCTTT
CASSRIPGQGAWETEAFF
>TRBV27|-|-|TRBJ1-6
TGTGCCAGCACTCCAACACGGGGGTCACCCCTCCACTTT
CASTPTRGSPLHF
>TRBV19|-|TRBD2|TRBJ2-1
TGTGCCAGTAGTACGAGGGCCCACGGGGGGGCGAGGGGTGAGCAGTTCTTC
CASSTRAHGGARGEQFF
>TRBV2|-|-|TRBJ1-3
TGTGCCAGCAGTCCACAGGGCTCCGGAAACACCATATATTTT
CASSPQGSGNTIYF
>TRBV5-1|-|-|TRBJ2-5
TGCGCCAGCAGCTTGGAAGGCCAGGGCGAGACCCAGTACTTC
CASSLEGQGETQYF
>TRBV6-5|-|TRBD1|TRBJ1-2
TGTGCCAGCAGCGGGACAGGGGATAACTATGGCTACACCTTC
CASSGTGDNYGYTF
>TRBV5-4|-|TRBD2|TRBJ2-3
TGTGCCAGCAGCTTGGTACTTAGCGGGAGTCGCACAGATACGCAGTATTTT
CASSLVLSGSRTDTQYF
>TRBV7-2|-|TRBD2|TRBJ2-1
TGTGCCAGCAGCTTAGAAAGCGGGGGGGCCTATTATAGGTTCTTC
CASSLESGGAYYRFF
>TRBV18|-|TRBD1|TRBJ1-6
TGTGCCAGCTCACTGGAGGGACAGGGAGGTAATTCACCCCTCCACTTT
CASSLEGQGGNSPLHF
>TRBV7-2|-|-|TRBJ1-1
TGTGCCAGCAGCTTAGGGGTAGGGGACACTGAAGCTTTCTTT
CASSLGVGDTEAFF
>TRBV6-6|once|TRBD1|TRBJ2-3
TGTGCCAGCAGCATAGACAGGGGTAGGACAGATACGCAGTATTTT
CASSIDRGRTDTQYF
>TRBV10-3|-|-|TRBJ1-5
TGTGCCATAGACAGTACCCAGCCCCAGCATTTT
CAIDSTQPQHF
>TRBV7-8|-|-|TRBJ1-2
TGTGCCAGCAGCTTAGAGGGCGGCTCCTATGGCTACACCTTC
CASSLEGGSYGYTF
>TRBV5-1|-|-|TRBJ1-2
TGCGCCAGCACTCCAGGACAGCTAAACTATGGCTACACCTTC
CASTPGQLNYGYTF